This T cell receptor beta chain was obtained from a study of blood T cell repertoires in COVID-19. Study-wide context: The United States, Italy and Spain supplied acute and convalescent COVID-19 samples. Nucleic acid was either cDNA or gDNA, and it came from T cells, B-cell-depleted T cells, or PBMCs.

The germline V gene encodes CDR1 MGHRA and CDR2 YSYEKL. This CDR3 comprises 15 residues. The trim removed 4 bases at V and 6 bases at J, leaving 6 bases unmatched. As processed by the authors: For nucleated cells, counts were estimated from reference gene primer amplification. Clones were sequenced by immunoSEQ multiplex PCR, and TCRdb holds only the in-frame ones, with some missing. That table gives V, J and clone size, and the DNA gave D and trimming. In the table there are about 120,000 clones, around nine tenths of which are singletons. The sequencing input was peripheral blood. This sequence originates from a human donor with active COVID-19. The donor label of this sample is uncertain. V is TRBV4-1 and J is TRBJ1-3, with TRBD1 identical over 10 bases. The CDR3 sequence is CASSPGQGIKNTIYF. The DNA for the CDR3 is TGCGCCAGCAGCCCGGGACAGGGGATCAAAAACACCATATATTTT.